This is a list of T cell receptor beta chains from one sample in a study of T cell changes during pregnancy in multiple sclerosis. The table came from immunoSEQ multiplex PCR; TCRdb's copy has only in-frame clones and leaves some out. The sample holds approximately 24,000 clones, 90% seen once. This material consisted of CD8+ T cells from peripheral blood mononuclear cells, taken in the third trimester of pregnancy. These receptor sequences come from a female donor in good health, enrolled as a control in a pregnancy study. Each CDR3 is given with its conserved first and last residue. The D gene is left open where the match is weak. The size entry is marked missing in some rows and otherwise reads once, few, many or a size class.

D gene	V gene	J gene	clone size	CDR3 DNA	CDR3 protein
TRBD2	TRBV6-1	TRBJ2-7	few	TGTGCCAGCGGCCAGACTAGCGAGGCCTACGAGCAGTACTTC	CASGQTSEAYEQYF
TRBD2	TRBV6-5	TRBJ2-1	-	TGTGCCAGCAGTTCCTTCAGGACTAGCGAGACCGGGAAGCAGTTCTTC	CASSSFRTSETGKQFF
-	TRBV27	TRBJ1-6	-	TGTGCCAGCAGTTTATTTGGAGGTTCACCCCTCCACTTT	CASSLFGGSPLHF
-	TRBV4-1	TRBJ2-7	-	TGCGCCAGCAGCCCGCAAGGGGGAGGGGGCTACGAGCAGTACTTC	CASSPQGGGGYEQYF
TRBD1	TRBV6-5	TRBJ2-7	-	TGTGCCAGCAAGGACAGGGGCTCCTACGAGCAGTACTTC	CASKDRGSYEQYF
-	TRBV13	TRBJ2-2	-	TGTGCCAGCAGCTTTGCGGGGTCCACCGGGGAGCTGTTTTTT	CASSFAGSTGELFF
TRBD1	TRBV19	TRBJ1-2	-	TGTGCCAGTAGTATGCTCCGACAGGGTACTTTTAACTATGGCTACACCTTC	CASSMLRQGTFNYGYTF
-	TRBV28	TRBJ1-1	-	TGTGCCAGCAGCCCTTGGGGGGTTGAAGCTTTCTTT	CASSPWGVEAFF
TRBD2	TRBV2	TRBJ2-1	-	TGTGCCAGCTCAGAACCCCAGCGGGGGACGCGTTATGAGCAGTTCTTC	CASSEPQRGTRYEQFF
-	TRBV28	TRBJ2-1	medium-sized	TGTGCCAGCAGTCCCCTGCTCGGTAGCGGCAATGAGCAGTTCTTC	CASSPLLGSGNEQFF
-	TRBV19	TRBJ2-6	once	TGTGCCAGTAGTATAGTTGGCCCCTCGTTGGCCAACGTCCTGACTTTC	CASSIVGPSLANVLTF
-	TRBV11-2	TRBJ1-2	-	TGTGCCAGCAGCTTAGGATCATCGGGTGGCTACACCTTC	CASSLGSSGGYTF
-	TRBV4-2	TRBJ2-2	-	TGTGCCAGCAGCCAGGCCCCAGCTTACACAGGGACCGGGGAGCTGTTTTTT	CASSQAPAYTGTGELFF
-	TRBV6-5	TRBJ2-5	-	TGTGCCAGCAGTTATGGCGAGACCCAGTACTTC	CASSYGETQYF
-	TRBV9	TRBJ2-1	once	TGTGCCAGCAGCACACGGGGGGCAGAGCAGTTCTTC	CASSTRGAEQFF
-	TRBV5-6	TRBJ1-2	-	TGTGCCAGCAGCCGACTATTTGACAAGGACTACACCTTC	CASSRLFDKDYTF
TRBD2	TRBV5-1	TRBJ2-3	-	TGCGCCAGCAGCTTGGCCGGGCGGGGGGTCACAGATACGCAGTATTTT	CASSLAGRGVTDTQYF